This TCR beta chain was sequenced for a study of T cells in Graves' hyperthyroidism and ophthalmopathy. Using RNA transcripts as the source, TCR beta CDR3 regions were amplified. The HTBI primer set drove a first-round RT-PCR of the TCR CDR3. MiXCR, applied by TCRdb to the multiplex PCR reads, yields one record per CDR3 protein. The profile covers around 360,000 distinct CDR3 sequences, with 13% to 15% appearing a single time and roughly a fifth taken by the ten largest. V was pared by 6 bases and J by 6 bases, with 22 bases of the junction left unmatched. This CDR3 comprises 19 residues. Germline CDR1 is LNHDA and CDR2 is SQIVND (reference sequence). In this sample, this clonotype turned up a few times.

The receptor was derived from a woman aged 55-75 years with Graves' ophthalmopathy. Input material: blood. J is TRBJ2-1 and V is TRBV19; 8 bases line up with TRBD2. This CDR3 reads CASSGGPPRTSRRSNEQFF. In DNA form, the CDR3 reads TGTGCCAGTAGCGGGGGACCTCCTCGGACTAGCCGCCGGAGCAATGAGCAGTTCTTC. The variable domain in full, completed from reference TRBV19 and TRBJ2-1, reads DGGITQSPKYLFRKEGQNVTLSCEQNLNHDAMYWYRQDPGQGLRLIYYSQIVNDFQKGDIAEGYSVSREKKESFPLTVTSAQKNPTAFYLCASSGGPPRTSRRSNEQFFGPGTRLTVL.